The sequence of this TCR beta chain was determined in a study of blood T cell repertoires in COVID-19. Background on the study: COVID-19 samples from acute and convalescent phases originated in the United States, Italy and Spain.

In the authors' workflow: Reference gene primers were amplified, and this amplification served to estimate nucleated cell counts. The assay was immunoSEQ multiplex PCR, and TCRdb's table has in-frame clones only and misses some. The V and J calls and clone size were taken over from that table, and D and trimming were inferred from the DNA. The sample comprises about 380,000 clones, 90% of which are singletons, and 5% to 8.5% rests with the top ten. Germline V lookup: CDR1 MNHEY, CDR2 SVGAGI. This CDR3 has 16 residues. Germline trimming cut 4 bases from V and 2 bases from J; bases unmatched to any gene: 6.

This rearrangement joins TRBV6-5 to TRBJ2-1, with TRBD2 matching 9 bases. The sequencing sample was made of peripheral blood. The TCR sequence derives from a man younger than 30 with active or convalescent COVID-19. The CDR3 loop reads CASSSDSGRPYNEQFF. The DNA of the CDR3 is TGTGCCAGCAGTTCCGATAGCGGGAGACCCTACAATGAGCAGTTCTTC.